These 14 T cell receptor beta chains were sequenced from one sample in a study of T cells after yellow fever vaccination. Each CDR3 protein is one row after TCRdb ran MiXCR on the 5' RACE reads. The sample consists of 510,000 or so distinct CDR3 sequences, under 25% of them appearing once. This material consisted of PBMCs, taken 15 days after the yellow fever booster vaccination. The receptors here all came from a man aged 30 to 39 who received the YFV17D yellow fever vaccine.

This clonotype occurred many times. CDR3 loop: CASSLGEQFF. Written as DNA, the CDR3 is TGTGCCAGCAGTTTGGGGGAGCAGTTCTTC. The V and J genes are TRBV12-3 or TRBV12-4 and TRBJ2-1, with no clear D. The V end was cut by 3 bases, the J end by 10 bases, with 4 bases between. The CDR3 contains 10 residues.

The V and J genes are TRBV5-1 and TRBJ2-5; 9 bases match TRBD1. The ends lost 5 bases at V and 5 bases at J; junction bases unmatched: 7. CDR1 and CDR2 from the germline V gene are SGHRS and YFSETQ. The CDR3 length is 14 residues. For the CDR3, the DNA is TGCGCCAGCAGAACAACAGGGGGCTGGGAGACCCAGTACTTC. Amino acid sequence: CASRTTGGWETQYF.

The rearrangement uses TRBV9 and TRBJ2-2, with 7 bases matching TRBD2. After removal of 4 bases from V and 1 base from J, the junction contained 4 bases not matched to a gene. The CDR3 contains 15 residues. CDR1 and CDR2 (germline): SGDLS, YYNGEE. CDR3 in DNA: TGTGCCAGCAGCCCAGTAGCGGGGAACACCGGGGAGCTGTTTTTT. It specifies CASSPVAGNTGELFF. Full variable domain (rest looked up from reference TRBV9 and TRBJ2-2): DSGVTQTPKHLITATGQRVTLRCSPRSGDLSVYWYQQSLDQGLQFLIQYYNGEERAKGNILERFSAQQFPDLHSELNLSSLELGDSALYFCASSPVAGNTGELFFGEGSRLTVL.

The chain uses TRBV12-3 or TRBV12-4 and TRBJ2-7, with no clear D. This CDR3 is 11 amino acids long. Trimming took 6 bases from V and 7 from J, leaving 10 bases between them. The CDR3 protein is CASSRSLEQYF. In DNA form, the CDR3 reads TGTGCCAGCAGCCGAAGTCTGGAGCAGTACTTC.

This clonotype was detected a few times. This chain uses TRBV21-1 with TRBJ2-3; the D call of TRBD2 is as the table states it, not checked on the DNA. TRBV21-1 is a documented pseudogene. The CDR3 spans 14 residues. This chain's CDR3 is CASFTSGSTDTQYF. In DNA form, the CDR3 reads TGTGCCAGCTTTACTAGCGGTAGCACAGATACGCAGTATTTT.

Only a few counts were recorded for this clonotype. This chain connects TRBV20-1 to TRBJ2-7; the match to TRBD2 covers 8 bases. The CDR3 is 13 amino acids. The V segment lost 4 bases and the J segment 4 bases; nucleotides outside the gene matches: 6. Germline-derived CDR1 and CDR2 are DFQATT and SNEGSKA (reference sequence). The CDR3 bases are TGCAGTGCTAAGAGCGGGAGATCGTACGAGCAGTACTTC. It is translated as CSAKSGRSYEQYF.

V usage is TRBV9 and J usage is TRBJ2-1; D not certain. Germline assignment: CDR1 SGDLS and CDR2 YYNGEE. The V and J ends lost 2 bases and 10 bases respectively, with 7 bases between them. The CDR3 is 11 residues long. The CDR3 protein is CASSVGTEQFF. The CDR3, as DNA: TGTGCCAGCAGCGTGGGCACGGAGCAGTTCTTC.

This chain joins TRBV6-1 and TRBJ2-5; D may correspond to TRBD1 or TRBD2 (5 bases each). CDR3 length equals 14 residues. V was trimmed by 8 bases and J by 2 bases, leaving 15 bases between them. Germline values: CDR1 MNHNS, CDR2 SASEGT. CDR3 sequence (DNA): TGTGCCAGCGGAAGGGGTATAGCGCAAGAGACCCAGTACTTC. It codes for CASGRGIAQETQYF.

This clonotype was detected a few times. For the CDR3, the DNA is TGCAGCGTTGAAGATTACGGAGACCAAGAGACCCAGTACTTC. This sequence encodes CSVEDYGDQETQYF. The genes are TRBV29-1 and TRBJ2-5, with D unresolved. The germline V and J ends were trimmed by 0 bases and 0 bases, with 8 bases remaining between them. Germline values: CDR1 SQVTM, CDR2 ANQGSEA. This CDR3 comprises 14 residues.

CDR3 loop: CATSDLGGVETQYF. The CDR3 nucleotides are TGTGCCACCAGTGATTTGGGGGGTGTCGAGACCCAGTACTTC. The chain has TRBV24-1 and TRBJ2-5; D is tentatively TRBD1 or TRBD2 (5 bases each). Germline V gene sequence: CDR1 KGHDR, CDR2 SFDVKD. Deletions cut 0 bases from V and 5 bases from J, with 9 bases between. CDR3 length: 14 residues.

CDR3 protein: CASSQDRTNEQFF. The CDR3 coding sequence is TGCGCCAGCAGCCAAGATCGTACCAATGAGCAGTTCTTC. V usage is TRBV4-3 and J usage is TRBJ2-1; D is unresolved. The CDR3 totals 13 residues. The V gene lost 0 bases and the J gene lost 6 bases, with 6 bases spanning the gap. Looked up from germline, CDR1 is LGHNA and CDR2 is YSLEER.

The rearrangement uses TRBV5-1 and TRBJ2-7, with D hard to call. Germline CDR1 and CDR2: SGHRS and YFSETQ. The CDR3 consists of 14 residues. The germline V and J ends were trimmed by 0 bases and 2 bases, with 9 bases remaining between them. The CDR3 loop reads CASSLASTTYEQYF. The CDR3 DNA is TGCGCCAGCAGCTTGGCCTCAACCACCTACGAGCAGTACTTC.

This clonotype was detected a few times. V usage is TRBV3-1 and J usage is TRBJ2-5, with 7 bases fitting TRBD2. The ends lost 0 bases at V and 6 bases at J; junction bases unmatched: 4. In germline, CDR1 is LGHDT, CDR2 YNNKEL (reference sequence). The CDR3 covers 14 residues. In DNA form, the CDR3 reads TGTGCCAGCAGCCAAGAGCGGGGGAGGAAGACCCAGTACTTC. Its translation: CASSQERGRKTQYF.

Here the CDR3 DNA reads TGTGCCAGCAGCCAAGACCGGCAAGCCTACGAGCAGTACTTC. It codes for CASSQDRQAYEQYF. This chain joins TRBV4-2 and TRBJ2-7, with unresolved D. CDR1 and CDR2 from the germline V gene are LGHNA and YNFKEQ. The ends were cut back, 0 bases at V and 2 bases at J, with 8 bases in the middle. CDR3 length: 14 amino acids.